This T cell receptor beta chain was observed in a study of T cells in localized non-small cell lung cancer. General study findings and limits: Adjacent lung was found to contain a median approximately 60 of the top 100 tumor clones. Of the tissues analyzed, uninvolved adjacent lung showed maximal T cell clonality, greater than tumor. There was an association of higher blood T cell density with longer overall survival.

Using immunoSEQ multiplex PCR, the repertoire was profiled, and TCRdb retains in-frame clones only, with some absent. The data show roughly 26,000 clones, around nine tenths seen once. Comments on this clone: Its antigen is still unknown.

The sequence was collected from a female donor over 55 with stage II squamous cell lung carcinoma. This sample comprised peripheral blood, obtained before any cancer treatment.

The CDR3 loop reads CASSQDHGVYQPQHF. The CDR3 DNA reads as TGCGCCAGCAGCCAAGATCACGGGGTGTATCAGCCCCAGCATTTT. The chain combines TRBV4-1 with TRBJ1-5; D uncertain. V shed 0 bases and J shed 5 bases, with 11 bases lying between them. Germline assignment: CDR1 MGHRA and CDR2 YSYEKL. The CDR3 sequence is 15 residues long.